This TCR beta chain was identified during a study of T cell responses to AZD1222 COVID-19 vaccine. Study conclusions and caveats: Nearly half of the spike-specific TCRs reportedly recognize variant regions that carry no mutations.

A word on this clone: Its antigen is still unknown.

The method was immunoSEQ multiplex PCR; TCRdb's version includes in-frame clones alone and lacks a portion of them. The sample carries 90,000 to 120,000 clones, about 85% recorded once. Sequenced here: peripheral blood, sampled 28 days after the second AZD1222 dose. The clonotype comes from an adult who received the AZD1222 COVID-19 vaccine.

Here the CDR3 DNA reads TGCGCCAGCAGCCAAACTAAGAGACAGGTGCCTGGAAACACCATATATTTT. This translates into CASSQTKRQVPGNTIYF. The rearrangement joins TRBV4-1 to TRBJ1-3, with D possibly matching TRBD1 (6 bases). This CDR3 spans 17 amino acids. V was trimmed by 2 bases and J by 2 bases, leaving 16 bases between them. CDR1 is MGHRA and CDR2 is YSYEKL in the germline V gene.